Listed here are 29 T cell receptor beta chains from one sample, sequenced in a study of shared clonotypes between healthy human individuals (TCRdb year 2020). Libraries came from the immunoSEQ multiplex PCR assay. TCRdb took over this immuneACCESS table, retaining in-frame rearrangements with V and J assigned. Such tables are incomplete; in checked studies, under half of the missing clones stem from an unresolved V gene, and the remainder is unexplained. The sample profile shows 1,500,000 or so clones; more than 95% of them were found once. The ten top clones hold approximately 1% of the sample. Sequenced: naive CD4+ T cells sorted from blood. The sample's cell subset or site label, in plain terms: CD45RA+ positively selected. The receptors here all came from a man in his thirties or forties in good health.

The J gene is TRBJ2-7, the V gene TRBV27; 16 nucleotides match TRBD2. Germline V gene sequence: CDR1 MNHEY, CDR2 SMNVEV (reference sequence). J lost 6 bases, V lost 3 bases, and 8 bases had no gene match. The CDR3 contains 17 residues. The CDR3 bases are TGTGCCAGCAGTTTGGGACTAGCGGGAGGGCCCTCAGTCGAGCAGTACTTC. Protein product: CASSLGLAGGPSVEQYF.

The V and J genes are TRBV4-3 and TRBJ2-7, with a possible D match to TRBD1 (6 bases). The CDR3 covers 15 residues. Trimming shortened V by 0 bases and J by 3 bases, and 12 bases separated the two germline ends. Germline CDR1 and CDR2: LGHNA and YSLEER. As DNA, the CDR3 is TGCGCCAGCAGCCAAGATCAAACAGGGATCTACGAGCAGTACTTC. This encodes CASSQDQTGIYEQYF.

The V call is TRBV9, the J call TRBJ1-3; D call uncertain. Trimming removed 0 bases at V and 4 bases at J, with 11 bases between. The CDR3 contains 15 residues. The germline V gene has CDR1 SGDLS and CDR2 YYNGEE. CDR3 amino acids: CASSVGLGIGNTIYF. DNA for the CDR3: TGTGCCAGCAGCGTAGGGCTTGGGATAGGAAACACCATATATTTT.

This rearrangement joins TRBV28 to TRBJ1-5; 8 nucleotides line up with TRBD1. In germline, CDR1 is MDHEN, CDR2 SYDVKM. V gave up 3 bases and J gave up 6 bases; unmatched junction bases: 10. This CDR3 has 16 residues. The CDR3 here is CASSLWTGRGGQPQHF. CDR3 nucleotides: TGTGCCAGCAGTTTGTGGACAGGGCGTGGGGGTCAGCCCCAGCATTTT.

The V gene is TRBV7-3, the J gene TRBJ2-1; 7 bases agree with TRBD1. The CDR3 extends over 14 amino acids. CDR1 and CDR2 from the germline V gene are SGHTA and FQGTGA. V was clipped by 4 bases and J by 9 bases; unmatched bases: 9. CDR3: CASSSLGGIGEQFF. CDR3 bases: TGTGCCAGCAGCTCCCTAGGGGGCATAGGTGAGCAGTTCTTC.

The rearrangement uses TRBV7-9 and TRBJ2-1, with TRBD2 identical over 14 bases. The germline V gene encodes CDR1 SEHNR and CDR2 FQNEAQ (reference sequence). V shed 2 bases and J 9 bases; nucleotides not matched to a gene: 9. CDR3 length equals 17 residues. CDR3 sequence reads: CASSLWGGTSGSREQFF. The CDR3 nucleotides are TGTGCCAGCAGCTTATGGGGTGGGACTAGCGGGAGCCGTGAGCAGTTCTTC. The entire variable domain, with the rest obtained from reference TRBV7-9 and TRBJ2-1, is as follows: DTGVSQNPRHKITKRGQNVTFRCDPISEHNRLYWYRQTLGQGPEFLTYFQNEAQLEKSRLLSDRFSAERPKGSFSTLEIQRTEQGDSAMYLCASSLWGGTSGSREQFFGPGTRLTVL.

The chain is built from TRBV2 and TRBJ1-3; the D is unclear. Germline CDR1 reads SNHLY; CDR2 reads FYNNEI. The CDR3 has 15 amino acids. V was pared by 4 bases and J by 2 bases, with 12 bases between. The CDR3 here is CASSANSVAGNTIYF. CDR3 nucleotide sequence: TGTGCCAGCAGTGCTAACAGCGTGGCTGGAAACACCATATATTTT.

Written as DNA, the CDR3 is TGTGCCAGCAGCTTAGTACGTGGGAGTAACGATGAGCAGTTCTTC. It is translated as CASSLVRGSNDEQFF. V and J are TRBV7-6 and TRBJ2-1; a weak D match, TRBD2 (5 bases). CDR1 is SGHVS, CDR2 FNYEAQ, per germline. The CDR3 has 15 amino acids. Trimming shortened V by 1 base and J by 8 bases, and 15 bases separated the two germline ends.

The chain combines TRBV11-3 with TRBJ2-1; 13 positions agree with TRBD2. There are 15 residues in the CDR3. Germline V gene lookup returns CDR1 SGHNT and CDR2 YENEEA. V shed 5 bases and J 6 bases; nucleotides not matched to a gene: 4. In DNA form, the CDR3 reads TGTGCCAGCAGCCCCAGGACTAGCGGGGGCAATGAGCAGTTCTTC. It specifies CASSPRTSGGNEQFF.

V usage is TRBV28 and J usage is TRBJ2-5, with D perhaps TRBD2 (6 bases). The germline V and J ends were trimmed by 8 bases and 5 bases, with 15 bases remaining between them. CDR1 MDHEN and CDR2 SYDVKM come from the germline V gene. The CDR3 sequence is 13 residues long. The CDR3 sequence: CASGPAGRETQYF. Written as DNA, the CDR3 is TGTGCCAGCGGTCCAGCGGGCAGGGAGACCCAGTACTTC.

This clone is a singleton in its sample. This chain joins TRBV7-9 and TRBJ1-3, with TRBD1 as a possible D gene (6 bases). Germline V gene sequence: CDR1 SEHNR, CDR2 FQNEAQ (reference sequence). Trimming cost V 4 bases and J 4 bases, with 20 bases left between them. The CDR3 extends over 17 amino acids. CDR3 protein: CASSSGVSILSGNTIYF. The DNA of the CDR3 is TGTGCCAGCAGCTCAGGGGTCTCGATACTTTCGGGAAACACCATATATTTT.

This clone was recorded only once. This chain uses TRBV4-1 with TRBJ2-7; D might be TRBD2 (6 bases). This CDR3 comprises 16 residues. Germline CDR1 is MGHRA and CDR2 is YSYEKL. The V gene lost 0 bases and the J gene lost 2 bases, with 14 bases spanning the gap. The CDR3 reads CASSQDYGGVAYEQYF. The CDR3 DNA is TGCGCCAGCAGCCAAGATTATGGAGGGGTGGCCTACGAGCAGTACTTC.

J is TRBJ2-3 and V is TRBV7-3; the D is unclear. Trimming removed 4 bases at V and 8 bases at J, with 10 bases between. Germline lookup yields CDR1 SGHTA and CDR2 FQGTGA. CDR3 length: 12 residues. The CDR3 DNA reads TGTGCCAGCAGCTCATTAGGTGGTACGCAGTATTTT. It is translated as CASSSLGGTQYF.

The chain is built from TRBV4-1 and TRBJ2-7; weak D call: TRBD1 (6 bases). The CDR3 sequence is 14 residues long. The germline V and J ends were trimmed by 2 bases and 5 bases, with 13 bases remaining between them. From germline, CDR1 is MGHRA and CDR2 YSYEKL. Here the CDR3 reads CASSQQGSRNEQYF. Here the CDR3 DNA reads TGCGCCAGCAGCCAACAGGGGTCTCGAAACGAGCAGTACTTC.

This clone came up once. The rearrangement joins TRBV9 to TRBJ2-1; D call uncertain. In germline, CDR1 is SGDLS, CDR2 YYNGEE. The CDR3 contains 13 residues. The V end lost 7 bases, the J end lost 2 bases, and 10 bases lay between the germline ends. The CDR3 DNA follows: TGTGCCAGCGGTCCTTTCCCCTACAATGAGCAGTTCTTC. Amino acid sequence: CASGPFPYNEQFF.

This chain joins TRBV7-2 and TRBJ2-7, with D perhaps matching TRBD1 (5 bases). The germline CDR1 and CDR2 sequences are SGHTA and FQGNSA. Trimming stripped 2 bases from V and 2 bases from J, with 13 bases between. This CDR3 has 15 amino acids. CDR3 sequence reads: CASSLTQGITYEQYF. In DNA, the CDR3 is TGTGCCAGCAGCTTAACGCAGGGCATTACCTACGAGCAGTACTTC.

The CDR3 DNA reads as TGTGCCAGCAGCTTAGTGGCCAGGGGCCCAGAGGAGCAGTACTTC. Translation gives CASSLVARGPEEQYF. The chain joins TRBV7-8 to TRBJ2-7; D may be TRBD1 (6 bases). The CDR3 is made up of 15 amino acids. V was pared by 1 base and J by 7 bases, with 17 bases between. Germline CDR1 SGHVS, CDR2 FQNEAQ.

The V gene is TRBV4-2, the J gene TRBJ1-3, with D unclear. Deletions cut 0 bases from V and 3 bases from J, with 9 bases between. The CDR3 contains 15 residues. CDR1 and CDR2 from the germline V gene are LGHNA and YNFKEQ. The CDR3 loop reads CASSQDNPIGNTIYF. Written as DNA, the CDR3 is TGTGCCAGCAGCCAAGATAATCCCATTGGAAACACCATATATTTT.

This chain uses TRBV15 with TRBJ2-7; D assignment may be TRBD1 or TRBD2 (5 bases each). Trimming cost V 8 bases and J 2 bases, with 13 bases left between them. Germline V gene data show CDR1 as LNHNV and CDR2 as YYDKDF (reference sequence). This CDR3 is built from 13 residues. The CDR3 region has the DNA TGTGCCACCTCGCCTCAGGGACCCTACGAGCAGTACTTC. Its protein is CATSPQGPYEQYF.

The V and J genes are TRBV11-3 and TRBJ2-2; D not resolved. V was trimmed by 5 bases and J by 6 bases, leaving 10 bases between them. There are 13 residues in the CDR3. The germline CDR1 and CDR2 sequences are SGHNT and YENEEA. The CDR3 sequence is CASSRRPSGELFF. The CDR3 nucleotides are TGTGCCAGCAGCCGTAGGCCCTCCGGGGAGCTGTTTTTT.

This rearrangement joins TRBV4-1 to TRBJ2-5, with 8 bases fitting TRBD2. Germline V lookup: CDR1 MGHRA, CDR2 YSYEKL. The V segment lost 3 bases and the J segment 1 base; nucleotides outside the gene matches: 7. The CDR3 totals 16 residues. The CDR3 coding sequence is TGCGCCAGCAGCCACCCCTTCGGGACTAGCCAAGAGACCCAGTACTTC. This sequence encodes CASSHPFGTSQETQYF.

The rearrangement links TRBV7-3 to TRBJ2-2; TRBD1 aligns across 8 bases. This CDR3 comprises 19 residues. The germline V gene encodes CDR1 SGHTA and CDR2 FQGTGA. The junction had 16 bases not matched to a gene; V was cut back by 2 bases and J by 5 bases. CDR3 sequence: CASSLYPSNRDRRTGELFF. The DNA for the CDR3 is TGTGCCAGCAGCTTATACCCTTCGAACCGGGACAGGCGAACCGGGGAGCTGTTTTTT.

V usage is TRBV27 and J usage is TRBJ2-1, with TRBD2 matching 7 bases. With 0 bases clipped from V and 8 bases from J, the junction kept 4 bases outside the gene matches. The length of the CDR3 is 14 residues. Germline CDR1 MNHEY, CDR2 SMNVEV (reference sequence). In DNA form, the CDR3 reads TGTGCCAGCAGTTTATCGGTAACTAGCGATGAGCAGTTCTTC. It translates to CASSLSVTSDEQFF.

The chain couples TRBV20-1 to TRBJ2-1, with TRBD2 identical over 7 bases. CDR1 and CDR2 from the germline V gene are DFQATT and SNEGSKA (reference sequence). V shed 3 bases, J shed 15 bases, and the junction held 5 bases outside the gene matches. This CDR3 contains 10 residues. This chain's CDR3 is CSARGGTRFF. For the CDR3, the DNA is TGCAGTGCTAGGGGAGGGACGCGGTTCTTC.

The chain couples TRBV2 to TRBJ2-7; the D is unclear. The V gene's germline CDR1 is SNHLY and CDR2 FYNNEI. Trimming cost V 3 bases and J 0 bases, with 12 bases left between them. This CDR3 region has 15 residues. The CDR3 region has the DNA TGTGCCAGCAGTGAGACAAGGCTGAGCTCCTACGAGCAGTACTTC. It codes for CASSETRLSSYEQYF. Variable domain in full (rest from reference TRBV2 and TRBJ2-7): EPEVTQTPSHQVTQMGQEVILRCVPISNHLYFYWYRQILGQKVEFLVSFYNNEISEKSEIFDDQFSVERPDGSNFTLKIRSTKLEDSAMYFCASSETRLSSYEQYFGPGTRLTVT.

The chain joins TRBV9 to TRBJ2-4, with TRBD1 matching over 9 bases. The CDR3 covers 14 residues. V shed 4 bases, J shed 6 bases, and the junction held 5 bases outside the gene matches. Germline lookup yields CDR1 SGDLS and CDR2 YYNGEE. The CDR3 sequence: CASSRTGEVNIQYF. The CDR3 DNA reads TGTGCCAGCAGCCGGACAGGGGAAGTAAACATTCAGTACTTC.

This rearrangement joins TRBV11-3 to TRBJ1-1; D not certain. From germline, CDR1 is SGHNT and CDR2 YENEEA. The V end was cut by 3 bases, the J end by 4 bases, with 9 bases between. This CDR3 is built from 13 residues. The CDR3 region has the DNA TGTGCCAGCAGCTTCCGTCCCCGCACTGAAGCTTTCTTT. Its translation: CASSFRPRTEAFF.

The chain recombines TRBV10-1 with TRBJ2-7; perhaps TRBD2 as D (6 bases). V dropped 4 bases and J dropped 4 bases, with 32 bases sitting between them. The CDR3 runs to 20 residues. Germline V lookup: CDR1 WNHNN, CDR2 SYGVQD (reference sequence). CDR3 nucleotide sequence: TGCGCCAGCAGTGGGACGTTGTCACAAAGGGGCCTGGAGGGGTTTTACGAGCAGTACTTC. Translated, it gives CASSGTLSQRGLEGFYEQYF.

The V gene is TRBV19, the J gene TRBJ2-7; TRBD2 matches 10 bases. Germline V gene sequence: CDR1 LNHDA, CDR2 SQIVND (reference sequence). The CDR3 is made up of 16 amino acids. The V gene end was trimmed by 1 base and the J gene end by 3 bases; junction bases not matched to a gene: 6. CDR3 loop: CASSIVPAGGSYEQYF. CDR3 nucleotide sequence: TGTGCCAGTAGTATAGTCCCAGCGGGAGGGAGCTACGAGCAGTACTTC.